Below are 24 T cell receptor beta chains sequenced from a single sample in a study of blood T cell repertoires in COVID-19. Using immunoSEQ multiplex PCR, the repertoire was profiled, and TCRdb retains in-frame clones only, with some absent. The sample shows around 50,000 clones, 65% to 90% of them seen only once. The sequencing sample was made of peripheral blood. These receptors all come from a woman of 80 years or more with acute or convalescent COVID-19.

In DNA form, the CDR3 reads TGCGCCAGCAGCCAAGAGCCCCCCCCAGGGGTTCAGCCCCAGCATTTT. Its translation is CASSQEPPPGVQPQHF. V usage is TRBV4-1 and J usage is TRBJ1-5; perhaps TRBD1 as D (6 bases). The germline V gene encodes CDR1 MGHRA and CDR2 YSYEKL. V was shortened by 0 bases and J by 6 bases, with 15 bases between the two germline ends. This CDR3 contains 16 residues.

CDR3 loop: CASSSARQGFYGYTF. CDR3 in DNA: TGTGCCAGCAGTTCCGCACGACAGGGCTTCTATGGCTACACCTTC. The chain is built from TRBV6-5 and TRBJ1-2; 7 nucleotides match TRBD1. The CDR3 runs to 15 residues. V was clipped by 4 bases and J by 4 bases; unmatched bases: 9. Germline CDR1 and CDR2: MNHEY and SVGAGI.

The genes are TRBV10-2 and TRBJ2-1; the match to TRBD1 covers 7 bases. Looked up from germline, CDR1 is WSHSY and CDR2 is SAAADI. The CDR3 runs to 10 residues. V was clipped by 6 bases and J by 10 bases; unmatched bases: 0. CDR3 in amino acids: CASRDREQFF. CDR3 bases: TGCGCCAGCAGGGACAGGGAGCAGTTCTTC.

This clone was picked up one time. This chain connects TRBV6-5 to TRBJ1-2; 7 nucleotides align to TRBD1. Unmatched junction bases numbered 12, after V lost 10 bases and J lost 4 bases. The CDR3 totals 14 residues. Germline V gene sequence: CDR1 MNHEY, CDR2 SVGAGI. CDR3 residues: CATVNGGTAYGYTF. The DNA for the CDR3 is TGTGCCACCGTCAATGGGGGGACAGCCTATGGCTACACCTTC.

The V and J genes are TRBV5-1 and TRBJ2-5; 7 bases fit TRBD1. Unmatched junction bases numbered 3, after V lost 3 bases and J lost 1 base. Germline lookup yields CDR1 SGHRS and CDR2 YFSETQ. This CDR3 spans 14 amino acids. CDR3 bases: TGCGCCAGCAGCTCCGGGACAGCCCAAGAGACCCAGTACTTC. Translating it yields CASSSGTAQETQYF.

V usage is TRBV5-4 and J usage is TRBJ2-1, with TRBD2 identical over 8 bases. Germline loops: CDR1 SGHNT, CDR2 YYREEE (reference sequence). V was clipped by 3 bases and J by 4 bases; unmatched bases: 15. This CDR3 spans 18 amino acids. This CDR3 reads CASSSKSGAGALYNEQFF. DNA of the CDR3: TGTGCCAGCAGCTCCAAATCGGGAGCGGGGGCCTTATACAATGAGCAGTTCTTC.

CDR3 DNA sequence: TGCGCCAGCAGCTTACAGGGCTTGAACTCTGGAAACACCATATATTTT. Protein product: CASSLQGLNSGNTIYF. This sequence joins TRBV5-1 and TRBJ1-3, with D possibly being TRBD1 (6 bases). Per germline, CDR1 SGHRS and CDR2 YFSETQ. The CDR3 runs to 16 residues. V was cut by 2 bases and J by 0 bases, with 12 bases left in between.

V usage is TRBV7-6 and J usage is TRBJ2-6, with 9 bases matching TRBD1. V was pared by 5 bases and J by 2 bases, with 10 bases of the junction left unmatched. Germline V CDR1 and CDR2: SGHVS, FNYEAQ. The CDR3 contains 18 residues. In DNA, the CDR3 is TGTGCCAGCAGCCCCCGACAGGGGGAGGGACCTGGGGCCAACGTCCTGACTTTC. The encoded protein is CASSPRQGEGPGANVLTF.

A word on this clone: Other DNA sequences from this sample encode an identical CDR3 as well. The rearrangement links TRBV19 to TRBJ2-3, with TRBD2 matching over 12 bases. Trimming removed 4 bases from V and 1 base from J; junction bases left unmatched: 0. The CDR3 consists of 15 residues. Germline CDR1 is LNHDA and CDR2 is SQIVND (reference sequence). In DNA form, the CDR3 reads TGTGCCAGTAGTAGGACTAGCGGGGGCACAGATACGCAGTATTTT. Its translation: CASSRTSGGTDTQYF.

The CDR3 DNA sequence: TGCAGCGTAGCTCAAAGTAACGCTCAGCCCCAGCATTTT. Amino acids: CSVAQSNAQPQHF. V is TRBV29-1 and J is TRBJ1-5; no firm D call. Germline CDR1 SQVTM, CDR2 ANQGSEA. V was cut by 6 bases and J by 6 bases, with 15 bases left in between. The CDR3 is 13 amino acids.

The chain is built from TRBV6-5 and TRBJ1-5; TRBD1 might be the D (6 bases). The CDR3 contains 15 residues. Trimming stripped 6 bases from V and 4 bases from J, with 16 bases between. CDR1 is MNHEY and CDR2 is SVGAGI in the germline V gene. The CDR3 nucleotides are TGTGCCAGCAGGGACAGTCAGGGGTTAAATCAGCCCCAGCATTTT. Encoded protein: CASRDSQGLNQPQHF.

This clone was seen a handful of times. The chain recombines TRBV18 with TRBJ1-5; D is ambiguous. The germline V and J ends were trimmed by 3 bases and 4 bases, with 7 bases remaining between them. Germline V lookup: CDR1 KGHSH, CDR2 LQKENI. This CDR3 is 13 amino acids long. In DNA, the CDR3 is TGTGCCAGCTCACCGGCGGATAATCAGCCCCAGCATTTT. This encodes CASSPADNQPQHF.

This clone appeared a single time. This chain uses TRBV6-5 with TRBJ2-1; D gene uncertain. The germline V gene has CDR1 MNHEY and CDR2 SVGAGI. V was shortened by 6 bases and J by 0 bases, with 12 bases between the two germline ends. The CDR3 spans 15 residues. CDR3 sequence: CASRRRLDSYNEQFF. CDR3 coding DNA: TGTGCCAGCAGAAGGCGGCTAGACTCCTACAATGAGCAGTTCTTC.

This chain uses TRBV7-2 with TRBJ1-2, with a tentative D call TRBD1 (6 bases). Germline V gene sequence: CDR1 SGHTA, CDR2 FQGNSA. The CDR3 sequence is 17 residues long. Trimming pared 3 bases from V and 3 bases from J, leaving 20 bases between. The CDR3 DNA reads TGTGCCAGCAGCTTCTTTAGCCTACGGGGGGCGGACTATGGCTACACCTTC. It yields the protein CASSFFSLRGADYGYTF.

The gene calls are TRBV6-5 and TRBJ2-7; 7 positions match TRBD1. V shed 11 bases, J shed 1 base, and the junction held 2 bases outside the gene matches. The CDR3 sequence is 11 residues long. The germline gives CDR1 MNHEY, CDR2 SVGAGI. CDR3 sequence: CAVRGSYEQYF. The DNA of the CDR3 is TGTGCCGTCAGGGGGTCCTACGAGCAGTACTTC.

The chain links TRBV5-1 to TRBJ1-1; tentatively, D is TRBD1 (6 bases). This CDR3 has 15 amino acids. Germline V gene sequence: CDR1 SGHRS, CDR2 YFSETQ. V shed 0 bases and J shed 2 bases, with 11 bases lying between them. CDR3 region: CASSLAGTPNTEAFF. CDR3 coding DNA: TGCGCCAGCAGCTTGGCCGGGACACCTAACACTGAAGCTTTCTTT. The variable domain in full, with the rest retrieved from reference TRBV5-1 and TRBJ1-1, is KAGVTQTPRYLIKTRGQQVTLSCSPISGHRSVSWYQQTPGQGLQFLFEYFSETQRNKGNFPGRFSGRQFSNSRSEMNVSTLELGDSALYLCASSLAGTPNTEAFFGQGTRLTVV.

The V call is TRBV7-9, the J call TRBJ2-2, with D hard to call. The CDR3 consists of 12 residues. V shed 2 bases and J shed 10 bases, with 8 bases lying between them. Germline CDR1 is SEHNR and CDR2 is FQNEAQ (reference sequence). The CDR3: CASSLPAAELFF. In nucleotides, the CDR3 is TGTGCCAGCAGCTTACCCGCGGCGGAGCTGTTTTTT.

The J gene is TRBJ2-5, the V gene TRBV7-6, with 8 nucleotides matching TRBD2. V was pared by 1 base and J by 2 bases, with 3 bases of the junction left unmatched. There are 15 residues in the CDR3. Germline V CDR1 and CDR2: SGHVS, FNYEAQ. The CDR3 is CASSLGRLAQETQYF. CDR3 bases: TGTGCCAGCAGCTTAGGGAGACTAGCGCAAGAGACCCAGTACTTC.

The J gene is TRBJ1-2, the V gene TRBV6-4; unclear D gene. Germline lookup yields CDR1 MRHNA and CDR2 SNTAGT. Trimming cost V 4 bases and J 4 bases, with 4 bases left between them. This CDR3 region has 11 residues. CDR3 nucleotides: TGTGCCAGCAGTGCCGGCTATGGCTACACCTTC. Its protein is CASSAGYGYTF.

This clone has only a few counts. The CDR3 region is CASSWGGQGNQPQHF. DNA for the CDR3: TGTGCCAGCAGCTGGGGGGGGCAGGGTAATCAGCCCCAGCATTTT. The chain recombines TRBV5-4 with TRBJ1-5, with D possibly TRBD1 on 6 matching bases. Germline values: CDR1 SGHNT, CDR2 YYREEE (reference sequence). With 3 bases removed from V and 4 bases from J, the gap between germline ends came to 14 bases. This CDR3 contains 15 residues. Based on the CDR3 plus reference TRBV5-4 and TRBJ1-5, the full variable domain is ETGVTQSPTHLIKTRGQQVTLRCSSQSGHNTVSWYQQALGQGPQFIFQYYREEENGRGNFPPRFSGLQFPNYSSELNVNALELDDSALYLCASSWGGQGNQPQHFGDGTRLSIL.

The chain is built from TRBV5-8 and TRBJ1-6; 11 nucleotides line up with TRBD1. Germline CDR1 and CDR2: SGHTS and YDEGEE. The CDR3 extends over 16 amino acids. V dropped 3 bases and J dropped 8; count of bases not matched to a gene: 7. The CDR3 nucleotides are TGTGCCAGCAGCTCGGACAGGGGGCTCCCAGATTCACCCCTCCACTTT. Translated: CASSSDRGLPDSPLHF.

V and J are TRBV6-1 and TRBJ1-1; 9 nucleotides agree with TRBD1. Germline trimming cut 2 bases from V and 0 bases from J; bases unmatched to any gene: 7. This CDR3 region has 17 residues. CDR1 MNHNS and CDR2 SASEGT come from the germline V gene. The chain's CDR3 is CASSESSGQGMNTEAFF. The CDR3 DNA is TGTGCCAGCAGTGAATCTTCCGGACAGGGGATGAACACTGAAGCTTTCTTT.

CDR3 region: CASSLGGTGTYYEQYF. For the CDR3, the DNA is TGTGCCAGCAGCTTGGGGGGGACAGGGACCTACTACGAGCAGTACTTC. This chain uses TRBV5-6 with TRBJ2-7; 9 bases map to TRBD1. Germline loops: CDR1 SGHDT, CDR2 YYEEEE. After removal of 0 bases from V and 3 bases from J, the junction contained 7 bases not matched to a gene. The CDR3 is 16 residues long.

CDR3 region: CASSPTGVATGELFF. For the CDR3, the DNA is TGTGCCAGCAGCCCAACAGGGGTAGCGACCGGGGAGCTGTTTTTT. The gene calls are TRBV3-1 (or the pseudogene TRBV3-2) and TRBJ2-2; TRBD1 agrees at 7 bases. The CDR3 has 15 residues. The V gene's germline CDR1 is LGHDT and CDR2 YNNKEL (reference sequence). After removal of 4 bases from V and 5 bases from J, the junction contained 7 bases not matched to a gene.